What follows describes a single T cell receptor (beta chain). The data were obtained in a study of blood T cell repertoires in COVID-19. The wider study: Samples representing acute and convalescent COVID-19 were sourced from the United States, Italy and Spain. The analysed material was cDNA or gDNA that came from T cells, B-cell-depleted T cells, or PBMCs.

V was cut by 4 bases and J by 5 bases, with 12 bases left in between. This CDR3 is built from 13 residues. Germline CDR1 reads SGHNT; CDR2 reads YYREEE (reference sequence). Original processing methods: Quantification of nucleated cells was approximated via reference gene primer amplification. The protocol was immunoSEQ multiplex PCR, while the TCRdb copy is restricted to in-frame clones and leaves out a portion. V and J calls plus clone size are reproduced from that table; the DNA served to infer D and trimming. The sample carries around 50,000 clones, 75% to 90% recorded once. The sequence came from a human donor in a cohort sampled during active COVID-19. J is TRBJ2-5 and V is TRBV5-4, with a possible D match to TRBD2 (5 bases). Sequencing used peripheral blood. The DNA of the CDR3 is TGTGCCAGCAGCGCGGGTGGCGGGGAGACCCAGTACTTC. This sequence encodes CASSAGGGETQYF.